These 10 T cell receptor beta chains originate from one sample sequenced in a study of T-cell memory formation after mild COVID-19. TCRdb passed the 5' RACE reads through MiXCR, listing each CDR3 protein once. The data hold under 250,000 distinct CDR3 sequences, with 10% observed a single time. The sequencing sample was made of PBMCs or a T cell subset sorted from them (not recorded which). The origin of the receptors is a man aged 18 to 29 who had mild COVID-19 (a few samples of this study predate the infection). Cell type and time point are not known.

J is TRBJ1-5 and V is TRBV4-3, with 9 positions matching TRBD1. This CDR3 is built from 16 residues. The germline gives CDR1 LGHNA, CDR2 YSLEER. Trimming at V came to 0 bases and at J to 7 bases, leaving 7 bases not matched to a gene. CDR3 residues: CASSQDVGTGNQPQHF. Written as DNA, the CDR3 is TGCGCCAGCAGCCAAGACGTAGGGACAGGGAACCAGCCCCAGCATTTT.

This clonotype was recorded a few times. The rearrangement links TRBV4-3 to TRBJ2-3, with a tentative D call TRBD1 (6 bases). This CDR3 contains 15 residues. The V end lost 1 base, the J end lost 0 bases, and 8 bases lay between the germline ends. Per germline, CDR1 LGHNA and CDR2 YSLEER. The CDR3 bases are TGCGCCAGCAGCCAAGGGACAGACAGCACAGATACGCAGTATTTT. Translated: CASSQGTDSTDTQYF.

This chain joins TRBV5-1 and TRBJ1-2, with a tentative D call TRBD1 (5 bases). Per germline, CDR1 SGHRS and CDR2 YFSETQ. V lost 0 bases and J 8 bases, leaving 14 bases between the germline ends. CDR3 length: 14 amino acids. Written as DNA, the CDR3 is TGCGCCAGCAGCTTGGGGAGGACAACGGCCGGCTACACCTTC. Translating gives CASSLGRTTAGYTF. The variable domain in full, with the rest retrieved from reference TRBV5-1 and TRBJ1-2, is KAGVTQTPRYLIKTRGQQVTLSCSPISGHRSVSWYQQTPGQGLQFLFEYFSETQRNKGNFPGRFSGRQFSNSRSEMNVSTLELGDSALYLCASSLGRTTAGYTFGSGTRLTVV.

The chain combines TRBV6-5 with TRBJ1-2; no clear D gene. V was cut by 2 bases and J by 6 bases, with 10 bases left in between. CDR3 size: 13 residues. CDR1 is MNHEY, CDR2 SVGAGI, per germline. DNA of the CDR3: TGTGCCAGCAGTTACGGGCCCGGGGATGGCTACACCTTC. Amino acid sequence: CASSYGPGDGYTF.

The CDR3 DNA sequence: TGTGCCAGCAGCTTACAGGGGGCGCGAGGCTACACCTTC. Amino acid sequence: CASSLQGARGYTF. The chain couples TRBV7-9 to TRBJ1-2, with 8 bases identical to TRBD1. With V trimmed by 2 bases and J by 8 bases, 4 bases remained unmatched. Germline V gene sequence: CDR1 SEHNR, CDR2 FQNEAQ (reference sequence). The CDR3 has 13 residues.

This clonotype showed up many times. V and J are TRBV24-1 and TRBJ2-2; D remains ambiguous. The CDR3 is 13 residues long. V was trimmed by 1 base and J by 13 bases, leaving 12 bases between them. CDR1 is KGHDR and CDR2 is SFDVKD in the germline V gene. CDR3 sequence: CATSDFTATVLFF. The CDR3 bases are TGTGCCACCAGTGATTTTACAGCGACCGTGCTGTTTTTT.

The rearrangement joins TRBV20-1 to TRBJ2-5; TRBD1 matches 8 bases. The CDR3 is 13 amino acids. Germline CDR1 DFQATT, CDR2 SNEGSKA (reference sequence). V lost 5 bases and J lost 6; bases outside the gene matches: 8. CDR3: CSAVDQGAKTQYF. The CDR3 DNA reads as TGCAGTGCTGTCGACCAGGGGGCGAAGACCCAGTACTTC.

The chain recombines TRBV12-3 or TRBV12-4 with TRBJ1-1, with D maybe TRBD1 (5 bases). This CDR3 contains 15 residues. V was clipped by 6 bases and J by 4 bases, with 18 bases between them. CDR3 loop: CASRPLIGAGTEAFF. CDR3 nucleotide sequence: TGTGCCAGCAGACCCCTCATTGGGGCGGGCACTGAAGCTTTCTTT.

V and J are TRBV7-9 and TRBJ2-1; D may be TRBD2 (6 bases). Trimming removed 3 bases from V and 0 bases from J, with 15 bases in between. This CDR3 comprises 17 residues. Germline CDR1 SEHNR, CDR2 FQNEAQ (reference sequence). CDR3 sequence: CASSLIGGASSYNEQFF. DNA of the CDR3: TGTGCCAGCAGCTTGATCGGCGGGGCAAGCTCCTACAATGAGCAGTTCTTC.

The chain is built from TRBV20-1 and TRBJ2-1, with no clear D. The V and J ends lost 2 bases and 2 bases respectively, with 4 bases between them. CDR1 is DFQATT and CDR2 is SNEGSKA in the germline V gene (reference sequence). This CDR3 is 12 amino acids long. CDR3 coding DNA: TGCAGTGCTAGACAGGCCTACAATGAGCAGTTCTTC. Translating gives CSARQAYNEQFF.